This T cell receptor beta chain was found in a study of radiotherapy plus CTLA-4 blockade in lung cancer. Study overall: Of all patients, more than 15% responded objectively and 31% showed disease control.

Study-wide results and caveats: Reportedly, early blood T cell clone dynamics best predicted response, with interferon-beta. There was expansion of tumor-derived TCR clones in blood after radiotherapy plus ipilimumab.

A word on this clone: Its cognate antigen is unknown.

Participants had chemo-refractory metastatic non-small-cell lung cancer and were treated with focal radiation plus ipilimumab CTLA-4 blockade. Only in-frame clones appear in the TCRdb table, and some are missing; sequencing was by immunoSEQ multiplex PCR. The sample gives tens of thousands of clones, approximately 86% of which show up once; roughly a sixth is in the top ten. Trimming pared 3 bases from V and 5 bases from J, leaving 20 bases between. The CDR3 is 16 residues long. CDR1 WSHSY and CDR2 SAAADI come from the germline V gene. The material sequenced was peripheral blood, taken from a patient treated with radiotherapy plus ipilimumab. This sequence was found in a human donor with non-small cell lung cancer that progressed on radiotherapy plus ipilimumab. The J gene is TRBJ2-7, the V gene TRBV10-2, with a tentative D call TRBD1 (5 bases). CDR3 sequence (DNA): TGCGCCAGCAGTGATTTGCGGACACCCCCCAGGAACGAGCAGTACTTC. It is translated as CASSDLRTPPRNEQYF.